This T cell receptor (beta chain) is drawn from a study of early T cells in non-severe SARS-CoV-2 infection. Study-wide background: Whole-blood bulk RNA, unsorted, was sequenced, and chains were unpaired.

General study points: There was a bias toward anti-spike CD8 responses in VDJdb matching, which missed private and CD4 specificities.

This clonotype was counted between two and nine times. What it binds is not known. CDR3 length equals 10 residues. Trimming pared 5 bases from V and 8 bases from J, leaving 7 bases between. Looked up from germline, CDR1 is SQVTM and CDR2 is ANQGSEA. In the library, individual cDNA molecules carried attached unique molecular identifiers. TCRdb re-derived calls from the 5' RACE reads in MiXCR, one entry per CDR3 protein. The repertoire holds about 36,000 distinct CDR3 sequences, with roughly 6.8% as singletons. This material consisted of whole blood, taken at baseline. This clonotype originated in an adult who was a healthcare worker with PCR-confirmed SARS-CoV-2 infection or an uninfected control (not recorded which). The genes are TRBV29-1 and TRBJ2-1; D gene unclear. The CDR3 loop is CSVRNDEQFF. CDR3 DNA sequence: TGCAGCGTTAGGAATGATGAGCAGTTCTTC.